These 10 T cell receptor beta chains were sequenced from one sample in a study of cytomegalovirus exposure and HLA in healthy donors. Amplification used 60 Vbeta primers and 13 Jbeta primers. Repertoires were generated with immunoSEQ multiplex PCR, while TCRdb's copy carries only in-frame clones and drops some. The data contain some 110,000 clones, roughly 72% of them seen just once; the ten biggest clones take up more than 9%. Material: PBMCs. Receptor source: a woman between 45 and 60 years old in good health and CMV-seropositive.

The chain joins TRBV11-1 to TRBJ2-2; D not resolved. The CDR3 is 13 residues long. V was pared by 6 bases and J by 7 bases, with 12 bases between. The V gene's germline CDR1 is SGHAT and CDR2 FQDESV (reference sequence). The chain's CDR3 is CASRVTTNGELFF. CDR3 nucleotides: TGTGCCAGCAGGGTTACAACGAACGGGGAGCTGTTTTTT.

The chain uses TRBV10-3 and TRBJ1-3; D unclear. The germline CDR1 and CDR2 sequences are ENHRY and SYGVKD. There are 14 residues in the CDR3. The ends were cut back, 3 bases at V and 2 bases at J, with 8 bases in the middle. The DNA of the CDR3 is TGTGCCATCAGTGACCCCGGGGCTGGAAACACCATATATTTT. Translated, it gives CAISDPGAGNTIYF.

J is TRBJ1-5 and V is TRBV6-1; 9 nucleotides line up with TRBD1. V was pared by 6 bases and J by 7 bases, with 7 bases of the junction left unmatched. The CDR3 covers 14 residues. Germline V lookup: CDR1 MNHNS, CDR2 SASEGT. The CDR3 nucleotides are TGTGCCAGCAGGGGGGGACAGGGTGGGCAGCCCCAGCATTTT. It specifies CASRGGQGGQPQHF.

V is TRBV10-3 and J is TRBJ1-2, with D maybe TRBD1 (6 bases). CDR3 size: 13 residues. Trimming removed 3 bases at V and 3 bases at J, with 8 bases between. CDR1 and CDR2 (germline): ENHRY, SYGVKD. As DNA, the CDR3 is TGTGCCATCAGTGAACCAGGGGACTATGGCTACACCTTC. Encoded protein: CAISEPGDYGYTF.

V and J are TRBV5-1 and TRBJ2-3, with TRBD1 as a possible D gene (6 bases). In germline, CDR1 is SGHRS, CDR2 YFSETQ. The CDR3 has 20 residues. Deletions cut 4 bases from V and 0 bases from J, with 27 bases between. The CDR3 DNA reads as TGCGCCAGCAGCCACACACTCCACGCCCCTCAGGGGCTGAGCACAGATACGCAGTATTTT. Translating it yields CASSHTLHAPQGLSTDTQYF.

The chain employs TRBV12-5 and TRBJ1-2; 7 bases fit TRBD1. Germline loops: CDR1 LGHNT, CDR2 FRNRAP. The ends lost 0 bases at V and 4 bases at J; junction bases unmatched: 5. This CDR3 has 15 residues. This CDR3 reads CASGLVVGGSYGYTF. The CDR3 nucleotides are TGTGCTAGTGGTTTGGTAGTAGGGGGCAGCTATGGCTACACCTTC.

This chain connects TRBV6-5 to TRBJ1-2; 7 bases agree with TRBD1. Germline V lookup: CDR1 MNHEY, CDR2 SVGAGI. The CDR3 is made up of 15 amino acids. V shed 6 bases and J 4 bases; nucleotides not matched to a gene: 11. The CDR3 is CASRRGQAKTYGYTF. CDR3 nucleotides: TGTGCCAGCAGGCGCGGACAGGCTAAAACCTATGGCTACACCTTC.

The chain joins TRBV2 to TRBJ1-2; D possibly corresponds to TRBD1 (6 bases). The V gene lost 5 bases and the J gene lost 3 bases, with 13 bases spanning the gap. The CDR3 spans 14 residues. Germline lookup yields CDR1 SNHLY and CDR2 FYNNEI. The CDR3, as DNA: TGTGCCAGCAGTCCGGAACAGGGTGACTATGGCTACACCTTC. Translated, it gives CASSPEQGDYGYTF.

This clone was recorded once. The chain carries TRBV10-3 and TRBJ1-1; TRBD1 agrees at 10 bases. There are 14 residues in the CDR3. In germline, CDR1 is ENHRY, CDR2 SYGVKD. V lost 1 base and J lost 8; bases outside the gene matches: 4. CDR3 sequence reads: CAISEFDRGPEAFF. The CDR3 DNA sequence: TGTGCCATCAGTGAGTTTGACAGGGGGCCAGAAGCTTTCTTT.

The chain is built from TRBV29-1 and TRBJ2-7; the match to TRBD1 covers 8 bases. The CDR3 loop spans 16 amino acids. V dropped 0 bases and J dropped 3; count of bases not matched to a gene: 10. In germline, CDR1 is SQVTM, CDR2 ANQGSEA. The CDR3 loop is CSVEDPGTGGLYEQYF. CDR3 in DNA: TGCAGCGTTGAAGATCCGGGAACAGGGGGACTCTACGAGCAGTACTTC.